This TCR beta chain was documented in a study of blood T cell repertoires in COVID-19. Study-wide context: Acute-phase and convalescent COVID-19 samples originated in the United States, Italy and Spain. From T cells, B-cell-depleted T cells, or PBMCs came the material, which was cDNA or gDNA.

V shed 7 bases, J shed 7 bases, and the junction held 8 bases outside the gene matches. The CDR3 has 13 residues. Germline values: CDR1 SNHLY, CDR2 FYNNEI. Original methodology: Reference gene primer amplification yielded estimated nucleated cell counts. Measured with immunoSEQ multiplex PCR; TCRdb has only the in-frame clones, and not every one. The V and J calls and clone size were taken over from that table, and D and trimming were inferred from the DNA. This table has approximately 80,000 clones, about nine tenths appearing once. The sample comprised peripheral blood. This sequence originates from a human donor in a cohort sampled during active COVID-19. The chain has TRBV2 and TRBJ2-5, with 8 bases fitting TRBD2. DNA for the CDR3: TGTGCCAGCACTACGGGGGGGCGGGTGACCCAGTACTTC. Encoded protein: CASTTGGRVTQYF.